A selection of T cell receptor beta chains follows, all from one sample in a study of OX40 agonist ivuxolimab in advanced cancers. Repertoires were generated with immunoSEQ multiplex PCR, while TCRdb's copy carries only in-frame clones and drops some. This sample has fewer than 90,000 clones; approximately 91% occur once, and the top ten carry under 0.4%. Material: CD4+ or CD8+ T cells sorted from blood, obtained in a trial of the OX40 agonist ivuxolimab. The receptors stem from an adult with an advanced solid tumor such as melanoma, head and neck, liver or kidney cancer. Both conserved end residues are part of each CDR3. The D gene is left open where the match is weak. Expanded clones get a size class; other rows say once, few or many, or leave the size out.

V: TRBV4-1; D: NA; J: TRBJ1-6; size: NA; DNA: TGCGCCAGCAGCCAAGATAACGTTGGGGGCGTCTCTCTTTCACCCCTCCACTTT; CDR3: CASSQDNVGGVSLSPLHF
V: TRBV9; D: NA; J: TRBJ2-1; size: once; DNA: TGTGCCAGCAGCGTAGGATGGGGGCCCTACAATGAGCAGTTCTTC; CDR3: CASSVGWGPYNEQFF
V: TRBV6-1; D: TRBD1; J: TRBJ2-7; size: NA; DNA: TGTGCCAGCACCCCAGGGACAGGGGGCTCCTACGAGCAGTACTTC; CDR3: CASTPGTGGSYEQYF
V: TRBV7-2; D: NA; J: TRBJ1-1; size: few; DNA: TGTGCCAGCAGCTTAGCGCTATCAGGAGAAGCTTTCTTT; CDR3: CASSLALSGEAFF
V: TRBV2; D: NA; J: TRBJ1-2; size: few; DNA: TGTGCCAGCAGTGAGGGAGGGACCTTCTATGGCTACACCTTC; CDR3: CASSEGGTFYGYTF
V: TRBV7-9; D: TRBD2; J: TRBJ2-7; size: NA; DNA: TGTGCCAGCAGCAATCAGGGGGGACTAGCGGGAGAACGCGAGCAGTACTTC; CDR3: CASSNQGGLAGEREQYF
V: TRBV30; D: NA; J: TRBJ2-7; size: NA; DNA: TGTGCCTGGAGTGTACGGGGGACCGAGCAGTACTTC; CDR3: CAWSVRGTEQYF
V: TRBV6-5; D: NA; J: TRBJ2-1; size: NA; DNA: TGTGCCAGCAGTTACGGTTTCGGGAGTTCCTACAATGAGCAGTTCTTC; CDR3: CASSYGFGSSYNEQFF
V: TRBV30; D: NA; J: TRBJ1-2; size: NA; DNA: TGTGCCTGGAGTGATCAGGGGTTTTATGGCTACACCTTC; CDR3: CAWSDQGFYGYTF
V: TRBV19; D: TRBD2; J: TRBJ2-3; size: NA; DNA: TGTGCCAGTAGTCTCTCCCCCGGGGGACTAGCGGGAGCGGGAGATACGCAGTATTTT; CDR3: CASSLSPGGLAGAGDTQYF
V: TRBV29-1; D: TRBD2; J: TRBJ2-7; size: NA; DNA: TGCAGCGCATCGACTAGCGGGTTATACGAGCAGTACTTC; CDR3: CSASTSGLYEQYF
V: TRBV6-5; D: NA; J: TRBJ1-1; size: NA; DNA: TGTGCCAGCAGCTCCCTACATCCGAACACTGAAGCTTTCTTT; CDR3: CASSSLHPNTEAFF
V: TRBV15; D: NA; J: TRBJ1-2; size: NA; DNA: TGTGCCACCAGCAGAGATACAGGGACCTATGGCTACACCTTC; CDR3: CATSRDTGTYGYTF
V: TRBV7-9; D: NA; J: TRBJ1-2; size: NA; DNA: TGTGCCAGCAGCTCCGGACAAGGTATTCGTCATCGGAACTATGGCTACACCTTC; CDR3: CASSSGQGIRHRNYGYTF
V: TRBV10-3; D: TRBD2; J: TRBJ2-1; size: once; DNA: TGTGCCATCGGTTTAGCGGGACCGGGCAATGAGCAGTTCTTC; CDR3: CAIGLAGPGNEQFF
V: TRBV7-2; D: NA; J: TRBJ2-6; size: NA; DNA: TGTGCCAGCAGCTCGACAGGTTCTGGGGCCAACGTCCTGACTTTC; CDR3: CASSSTGSGANVLTF
V: TRBV7-2; D: NA; J: TRBJ2-1; size: NA; DNA: TGTGCCAGCAGCCCCCAAGAAGGCGTGGCGCTTTACAATGAGCAGTTCTTC; CDR3: CASSPQEGVALYNEQFF
V: TRBV9; D: TRBD2; J: TRBJ2-3; size: NA; DNA: TGTGCCAGCAGCAACCGGGGTAGCGGGAGCGATACGCAGTATTTT; CDR3: CASSNRGSGSDTQYF
V: TRBV7-2; D: NA; J: TRBJ1-3; size: NA; DNA: TGTGCCAGCAGCTTAGTGGCAGCGGAGGCCGGAAACACCATATATTTT; CDR3: CASSLVAAEAGNTIYF
V: TRBV2; D: TRBD1; J: TRBJ2-2; size: NA; DNA: TGTGCCAGCAGCTCCGACAGGGTTATTAACACCGGGGAGCTGTTTTTT; CDR3: CASSSDRVINTGELFF
V: TRBV30; D: TRBD1; J: TRBJ2-7; size: NA; DNA: TGTGCCTGGAGCGGTAACAGGGGGTGGGACGAGCAGTACTTC; CDR3: CAWSGNRGWDEQYF
V: TRBV18; D: NA; J: TRBJ1-2; size: NA; DNA: TGTGCCAGCTCACCATCCAGCGGCGGATCTAACTATGGCTACACCTTC; CDR3: CASSPSSGGSNYGYTF
V: TRBV19; D: NA; J: TRBJ1-5; size: NA; DNA: TGTGCCAGTAGTATTGGTCAGGGGACCAATCAGCCCCAGCATTTT; CDR3: CASSIGQGTNQPQHF
V: TRBV18; D: NA; J: TRBJ1-5; size: few; DNA: TGTGCCAGCTCCCCGGAGAATAGCAATCAGCCCCAGCATTTT; CDR3: CASSPENSNQPQHF
V: TRBV5-8; D: TRBD2; J: TRBJ2-1; size: NA; DNA: TGTGCCAGCAGCTCCGGGACTAGCACCTTCGGGGGGGACAATGAGCAGTTCTTC; CDR3: CASSSGTSTFGGDNEQFF
V: TRBV11-2; D: NA; J: TRBJ1-1; size: NA; DNA: TGTGCCAGCAGCTCCCTGACGAAGGAAGCTTTCTTT; CDR3: CASSSLTKEAFF
V: TRBV19; D: TRBD1; J: TRBJ2-4; size: NA; DNA: TGTGCCAGCCGGGACAGACTAGCCAAAAACATTCAGTACTTC; CDR3: CASRDRLAKNIQYF
V: TRBV2; D: NA; J: TRBJ2-7; size: NA; DNA: TGTGCCAGCAGTACAGGCAGCTCCTACGAGCAGTACTTC; CDR3: CASSTGSSYEQYF
V: TRBV30; D: NA; J: TRBJ2-1; size: NA; DNA: TGTGCCTGGAGTGTAGGAGGGTCCTACAATGAGCAGTTCTTC; CDR3: CAWSVGGSYNEQFF
V: TRBV2; D: NA; J: TRBJ1-4; size: NA; DNA: TGTGCCAGCAGTGAAGCGGGTTCAACTAATGAAAAACTGTTTTTT; CDR3: CASSEAGSTNEKLFF
V: TRBV30; D: TRBD2; J: TRBJ2-5; size: NA; DNA: TGTGCCTGGAGGGAGGGCGGGGGCCAAGAGACCCAGTACTTC; CDR3: CAWREGGGQETQYF
V: TRBV4-1; D: NA; J: TRBJ1-1; size: NA; DNA: TGCGCCAGCAGCGAAGGTTTATTTTCGATGAGAGCTTTCTTT; CDR3: CASSEGLFSMRAFF
V: TRBV5-5; D: TRBD2; J: TRBJ2-3; size: NA; DNA: TGTGCCAGCAGCTTGAGTGGACTAGCGGGAGGGGTTCCGCTGTATTTT; CDR3: CASSLSGLAGGVPLYF
V: TRBV4-1; D: TRBD2; J: TRBJ2-2; size: NA; DNA: TGCGCCAGCAGCGGGACTAAAAGGACCGGGGAGCTGTTTTTT; CDR3: CASSGTKRTGELFF
V: TRBV30; D: NA; J: TRBJ2-7; size: few; DNA: TGTGCCTGGACTGTGGGGGGCGAGCAGTACTTC; CDR3: CAWTVGGEQYF
V: TRBV5-8; D: TRBD1; J: TRBJ2-2; size: NA; DNA: TGTGCCAGCAGCCCCGGGACAGGGTGGGACACCGGGGAGCTGTTTTTT; CDR3: CASSPGTGWDTGELFF
V: TRBV6-7; D: TRBD1; J: TRBJ1-5; size: NA; DNA: TGTGCCAGCAGTACGGGGACAGCGCCTTCCCGCAATCAGCCCCAGCATTTT; CDR3: CASSTGTAPSRNQPQHF
V: TRBV18; D: NA; J: TRBJ1-1; size: NA; DNA: TGTGCCAGCTCTGACCAGACCCGTAACGGCCATGAAGCTTTCTTT; CDR3: CASSDQTRNGHEAFF
V: TRBV4-1; D: NA; J: TRBJ2-7; size: NA; DNA: TGCGCCAGCAGCCAAGAGATGAGGGAACGCGAGCAGTACTTC; CDR3: CASSQEMREREQYF
V: TRBV28; D: NA; J: TRBJ1-5; size: NA; DNA: TGTGCCAGCAGTGCGACAGGTCTTAGCAATCAGCCCCAGCATTTT; CDR3: CASSATGLSNQPQHF
V: TRBV5-1; D: TRBD2; J: TRBJ2-2; size: NA; DNA: TGCGCCAGCAGCTTGGGGACTAGCGGGAGTTTGACCGGGGAGCTGTTTTTT; CDR3: CASSLGTSGSLTGELFF
V: TRBV5-1; D: NA; J: TRBJ1-5; size: NA; DNA: TGCGCCAGCAGCTTATCCGGAAACACGGATTATCAGCCCCAGCATTTT; CDR3: CASSLSGNTDYQPQHF
V: TRBV6-5; D: NA; J: TRBJ1-1; size: NA; DNA: TGTGCCAGCAGTTACGACTCGCAGGCTTTCTTT; CDR3: CASSYDSQAFF
V: TRBV10-3; D: TRBD2; J: TRBJ2-7; size: NA; DNA: TGTGCCATCAGACCGACTAGCGGGAGTTATGAGCAGTACTTC; CDR3: CAIRPTSGSYEQYF
V: TRBV7-2; D: NA; J: TRBJ1-1; size: NA; DNA: TGTGCCAGCAGCTTAAACGGGGGGAGCCGGAACACTGAAGCTTTCTTT; CDR3: CASSLNGGSRNTEAFF
V: TRBV5-4; D: NA; J: TRBJ2-7; size: NA; DNA: TGTGCCAGCAGCTTGGAAGGGTTTGCCTACGAGCAGTACTTC; CDR3: CASSLEGFAYEQYF
V: TRBV30; D: NA; J: TRBJ1-5; size: NA; DNA: TGTGCCTGGAGTGGGACAGAAGATCAGCCCCAGCATTTT; CDR3: CAWSGTEDQPQHF
V: TRBV7-9; D: TRBD1; J: TRBJ1-2; size: NA; DNA: TGTGCCAGCAGCGGCCGCGGGACAGTGACCCTGCCTACCTCTGGCTACACCTTC; CDR3: CASSGRGTVTLPTSGYTF
V: TRBV10-3; D: NA; J: TRBJ1-5; size: NA; DNA: TGTGCCATCAGTGCGCACAGCGGCAATCAGCCCCAGCATTTT; CDR3: CAISAHSGNQPQHF
V: TRBV18; D: NA; J: TRBJ2-7; size: NA; DNA: TGTGCCAGCTCGCCGGGGTACCCGAACCACTACGAGCAGTACTTC; CDR3: CASSPGYPNHYEQYF
V: TRBV9; D: TRBD1; J: TRBJ1-5; size: NA; DNA: TGTGCCAGCAGCCCGACAGGGGACCCTAGCAATCAGCCCCAGCATTTT; CDR3: CASSPTGDPSNQPQHF
V: TRBV18; D: TRBD2; J: TRBJ2-1; size: NA; DNA: TGTGCCAGCTCACCGCAGGGTAGCGGGATCCCCCATGAGCAGTTCTTC; CDR3: CASSPQGSGIPHEQFF
V: TRBV7-9; D: TRBD2; J: TRBJ2-7; size: NA; DNA: TGTGCCAGCACGAAGGGGGGGACTAGTTTAGCCGAGCAGTACTTC; CDR3: CASTKGGTSLAEQYF
V: TRBV5-6; D: NA; J: TRBJ2-7; size: NA; DNA: TGTGCCAGCAGCTTGGGGACCGGCGTATACTTC; CDR3: CASSLGTGVYF
V: TRBV7-8; D: TRBD1; J: TRBJ1-3; size: NA; DNA: TGTGCCAGCAGTCCACAGGGGGCCGCGGGAGGAAACACCATATATTTT; CDR3: CASSPQGAAGGNTIYF